Below, one TCR beta chain is given with its context. Antigen: not known. Researchers ran the PCR with 60 Vbeta and 13 Jbeta primers. TCRdb's copy holds only in-frame clones and misses some; the assay was immunoSEQ multiplex PCR. Seen here are 200,000 to 250,000 clones, less than 85% observed once, and the top ten hold 0.63%. The record originates from a study of cytomegalovirus exposure and HLA in healthy donors. Study findings and constraints: Another analysis was done later, and it associated roughly 15,000 TCR beta sequences with HLA alleles at 0.05 false discovery rate.

This CDR3 has 14 amino acids. Germline values: CDR1 MDHEN, CDR2 SYDVKM. With 6 bases clipped from V and 4 bases from J, the junction kept 8 bases outside the gene matches. The TCR originated in a man between 18 and 29 years old in good health and CMV-seronegative. This chain links TRBV28 with TRBJ1-2, with 7 bases lining up with TRBD1. Sequenced material: PBMCs. CDR3 DNA: TGTGCCAGCAGCCTAGGGACAGCCCCCTATGGCTACACCTTC. Translation gives CASSLGTAPYGYTF.